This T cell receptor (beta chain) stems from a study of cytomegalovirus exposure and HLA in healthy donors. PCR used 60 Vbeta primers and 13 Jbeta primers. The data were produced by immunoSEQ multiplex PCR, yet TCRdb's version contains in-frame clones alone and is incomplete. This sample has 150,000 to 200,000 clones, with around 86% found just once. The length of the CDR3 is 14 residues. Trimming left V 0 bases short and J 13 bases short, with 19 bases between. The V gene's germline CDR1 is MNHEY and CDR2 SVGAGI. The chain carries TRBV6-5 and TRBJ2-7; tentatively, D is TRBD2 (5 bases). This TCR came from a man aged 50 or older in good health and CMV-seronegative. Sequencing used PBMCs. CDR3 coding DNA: TGTGCCAGCAGTTACTCGATAACGGGAATCCGTTCCTACTTC. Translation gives CASSYSITGIRSYF.